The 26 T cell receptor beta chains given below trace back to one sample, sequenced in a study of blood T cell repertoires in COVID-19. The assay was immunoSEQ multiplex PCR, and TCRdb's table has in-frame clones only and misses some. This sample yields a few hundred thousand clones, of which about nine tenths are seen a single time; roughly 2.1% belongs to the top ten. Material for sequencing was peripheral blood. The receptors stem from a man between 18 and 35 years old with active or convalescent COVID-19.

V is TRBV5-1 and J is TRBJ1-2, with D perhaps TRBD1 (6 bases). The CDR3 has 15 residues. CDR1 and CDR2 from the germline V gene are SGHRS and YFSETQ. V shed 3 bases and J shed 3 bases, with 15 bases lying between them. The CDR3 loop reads CASSSLRGADYGYTF. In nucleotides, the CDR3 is TGCGCCAGCAGCTCGCTCCGGGGGGCGGACTATGGCTACACCTTC. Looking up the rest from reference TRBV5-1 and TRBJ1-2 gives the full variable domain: KAGVTQTPRYLIKTRGQQVTLSCSPISGHRSVSWYQQTPGQGLQFLFEYFSETQRNKGNFPGRFSGRQFSNSRSEMNVSTLELGDSALYLCASSSLRGADYGYTFGSGTRLTVV.

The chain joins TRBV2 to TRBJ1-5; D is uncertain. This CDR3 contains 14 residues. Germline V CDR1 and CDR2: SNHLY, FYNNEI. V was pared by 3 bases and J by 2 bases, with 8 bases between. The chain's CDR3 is CASSDLEGNQPQHF. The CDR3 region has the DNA TGTGCCAGCAGTGACCTCGAGGGCAATCAGCCCCAGCATTTT.

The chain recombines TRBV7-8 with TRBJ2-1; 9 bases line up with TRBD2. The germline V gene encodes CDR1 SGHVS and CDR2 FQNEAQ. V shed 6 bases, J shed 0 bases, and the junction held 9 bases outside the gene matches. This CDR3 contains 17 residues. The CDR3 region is CASSSSGRSRSYNEQFF. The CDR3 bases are TGTGCCAGCAGTTCCAGCGGGAGGTCCCGCTCCTACAATGAGCAGTTCTTC.

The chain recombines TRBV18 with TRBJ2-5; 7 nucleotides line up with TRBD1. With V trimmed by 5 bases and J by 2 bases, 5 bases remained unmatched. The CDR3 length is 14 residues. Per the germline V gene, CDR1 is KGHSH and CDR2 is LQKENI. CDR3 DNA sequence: TGTGCCAGCTCATTGGACAGGCAACAAGAGACCCAGTACTTC. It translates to CASSLDRQQETQYF.

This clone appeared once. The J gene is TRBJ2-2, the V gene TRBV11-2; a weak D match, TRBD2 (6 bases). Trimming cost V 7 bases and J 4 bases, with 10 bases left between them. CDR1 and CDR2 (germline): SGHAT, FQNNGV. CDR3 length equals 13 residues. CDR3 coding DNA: TGTGCCAGCATGGGACTCCGCACCGGGGAGCTGTTTTTT. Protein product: CASMGLRTGELFF. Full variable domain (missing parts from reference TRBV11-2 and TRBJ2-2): EAGVAQSPRYKIIEKRQSVAFWCNPISGHATLYWYQQILGQGPKLLIQFQNNGVVDDSQLPKDRFSAERLKGVDSTLKIQPAKLEDSAVYLCASMGLRTGELFFGEGSRLTVL.

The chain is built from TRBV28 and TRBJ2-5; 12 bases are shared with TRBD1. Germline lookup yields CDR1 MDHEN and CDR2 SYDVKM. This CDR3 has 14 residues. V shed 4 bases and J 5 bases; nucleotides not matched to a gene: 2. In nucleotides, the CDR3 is TGTGCCAGCAGTTGGGACAGGGGGCGTGAGACCCAGTACTTC. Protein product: CASSWDRGRETQYF.

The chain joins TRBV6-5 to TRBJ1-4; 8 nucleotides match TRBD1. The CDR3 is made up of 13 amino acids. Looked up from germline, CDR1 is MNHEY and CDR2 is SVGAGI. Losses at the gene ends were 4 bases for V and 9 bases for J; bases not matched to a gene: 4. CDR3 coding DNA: TGTGCCAGCAGTTTAGGACAGGGTAAAAAACTGTTTTTT. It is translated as CASSLGQGKKLFF.

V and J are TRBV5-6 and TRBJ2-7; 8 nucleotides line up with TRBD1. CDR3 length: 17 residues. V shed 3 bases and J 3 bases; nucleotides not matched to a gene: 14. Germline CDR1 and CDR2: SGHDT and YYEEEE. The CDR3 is CASSSVRGGQGFYEQYF. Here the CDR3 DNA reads TGTGCCAGCAGCTCAGTTAGGGGTGGACAGGGATTCTACGAGCAGTACTTC.

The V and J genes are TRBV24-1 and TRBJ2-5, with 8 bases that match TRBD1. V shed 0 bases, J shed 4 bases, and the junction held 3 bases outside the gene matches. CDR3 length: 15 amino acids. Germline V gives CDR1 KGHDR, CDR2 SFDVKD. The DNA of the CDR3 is TGTGCCACCAGTGATTTGGACAGGGGCCGAGAGACCCAGTACTTC. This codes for CATSDLDRGRETQYF.

The CDR3 sequence: CASSQEVHSGSPLHF. In DNA, the CDR3 is TGCGCCAGCAGCCAAGAGGTCCACAGTGGGTCACCCCTCCACTTT. This chain uses TRBV4-3 with TRBJ1-6; no clear D gene. The V gene lost 0 bases and the J gene lost 10 bases, with 13 bases spanning the gap. Germline CDR1 and CDR2: LGHNA and YSLEER. This CDR3 contains 15 residues.

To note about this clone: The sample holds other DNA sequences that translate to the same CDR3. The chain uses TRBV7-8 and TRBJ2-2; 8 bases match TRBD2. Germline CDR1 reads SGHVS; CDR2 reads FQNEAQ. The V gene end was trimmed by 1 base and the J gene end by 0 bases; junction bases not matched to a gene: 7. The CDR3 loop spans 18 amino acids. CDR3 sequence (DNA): TGTGCCAGCAGCTTAGAGGGTGGCGGGGGGACGAACACCGGGGAGCTGTTTTTT. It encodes CASSLEGGGGTNTGELFF.

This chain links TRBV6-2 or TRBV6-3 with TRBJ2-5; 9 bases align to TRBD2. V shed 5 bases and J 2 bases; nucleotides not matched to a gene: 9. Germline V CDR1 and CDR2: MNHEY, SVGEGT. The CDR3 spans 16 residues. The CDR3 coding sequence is TGTGCCAGCAGTCCGCTTCTAGCGGGGCGGCAAGAGACCCAGTACTTC. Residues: CASSPLLAGRQETQYF.

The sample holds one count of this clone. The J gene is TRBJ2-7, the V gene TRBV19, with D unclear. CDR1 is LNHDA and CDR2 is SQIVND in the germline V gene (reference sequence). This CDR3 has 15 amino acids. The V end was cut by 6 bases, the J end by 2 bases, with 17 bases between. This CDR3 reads CASSSRGPGPYEQYF. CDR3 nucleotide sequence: TGTGCCAGTAGCTCCAGAGGCCCGGGTCCCTACGAGCAGTACTTC.

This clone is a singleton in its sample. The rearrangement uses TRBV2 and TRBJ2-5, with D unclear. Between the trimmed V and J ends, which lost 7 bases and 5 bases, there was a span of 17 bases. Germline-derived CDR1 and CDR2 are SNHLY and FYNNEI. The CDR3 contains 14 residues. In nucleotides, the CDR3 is TGTGCCAGCATGGCCGGGTCCTTTTTGGAGACCCAGTACTTC. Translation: CASMAGSFLETQYF. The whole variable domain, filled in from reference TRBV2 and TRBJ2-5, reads EPEVTQTPSHQVTQMGQEVILRCVPISNHLYFYWYRQILGQKVEFLVSFYNNEISEKSEIFDDQFSVERPDGSNFTLKIRSTKLEDSAMYFCASMAGSFLETQYFGPGTRLLVL.

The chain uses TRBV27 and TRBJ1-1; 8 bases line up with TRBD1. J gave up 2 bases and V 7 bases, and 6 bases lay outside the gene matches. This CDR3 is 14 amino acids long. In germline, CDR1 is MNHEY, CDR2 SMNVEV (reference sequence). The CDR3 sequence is CASTLTGGNTEAFF. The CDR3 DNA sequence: TGTGCCAGCACCCTTACAGGGGGAAACACTGAAGCTTTCTTT.

This CDR3 is CASSPTSGRGLGEQFF. The CDR3 DNA reads TGCGCCAGCAGCCCGACTAGCGGGAGGGGTTTGGGTGAGCAGTTCTTC. The chain recombines TRBV4-1 with TRBJ2-1, with 14 bases that match TRBD2. The CDR3 length is 16 residues. Germline V gene sequence: CDR1 MGHRA, CDR2 YSYEKL. With V trimmed by 4 bases and J by 9 bases, 8 bases remained unmatched.

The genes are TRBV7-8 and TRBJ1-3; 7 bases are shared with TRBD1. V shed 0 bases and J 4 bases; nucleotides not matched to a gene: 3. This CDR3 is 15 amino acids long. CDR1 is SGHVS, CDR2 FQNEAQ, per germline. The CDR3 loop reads CASSLATGVGNTIYF. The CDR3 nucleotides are TGTGCCAGCAGCTTAGCAACAGGGGTCGGAAACACCATATATTTT.

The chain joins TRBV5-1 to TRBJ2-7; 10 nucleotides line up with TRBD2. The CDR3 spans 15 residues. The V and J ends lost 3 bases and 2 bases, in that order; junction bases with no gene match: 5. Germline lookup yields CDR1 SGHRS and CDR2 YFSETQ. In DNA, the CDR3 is TGCGCCAGCAGCTCCGGCCTAGCGGGAGCCTACGAGCAGTACTTC. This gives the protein CASSSGLAGAYEQYF.

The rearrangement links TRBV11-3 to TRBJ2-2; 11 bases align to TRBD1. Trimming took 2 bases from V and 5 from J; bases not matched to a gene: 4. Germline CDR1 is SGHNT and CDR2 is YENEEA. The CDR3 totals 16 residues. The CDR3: CASSLWTGGSTGELFF. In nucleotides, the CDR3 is TGTGCCAGCAGCTTATGGACAGGGGGCTCTACCGGGGAGCTGTTTTTT. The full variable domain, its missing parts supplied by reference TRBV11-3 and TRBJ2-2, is EAGVVQSPRYKIIEKKQPVAFWCNPISGHNTLYWYLQNLGQGPELLIRYENEEAVDDSQLPKDRFSAERLKGVDSTLKIQPAELGDSAVYLCASSLWTGGSTGELFFGEGSRLTVL.

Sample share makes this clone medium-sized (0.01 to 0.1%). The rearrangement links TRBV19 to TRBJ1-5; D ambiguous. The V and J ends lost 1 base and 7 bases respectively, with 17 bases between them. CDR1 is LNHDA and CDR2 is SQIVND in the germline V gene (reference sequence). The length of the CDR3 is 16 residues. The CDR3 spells CASSIGAGESGQPQHF. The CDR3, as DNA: TGTGCCAGTAGTATAGGGGCCGGGGAAAGTGGGCAGCCCCAGCATTTT.

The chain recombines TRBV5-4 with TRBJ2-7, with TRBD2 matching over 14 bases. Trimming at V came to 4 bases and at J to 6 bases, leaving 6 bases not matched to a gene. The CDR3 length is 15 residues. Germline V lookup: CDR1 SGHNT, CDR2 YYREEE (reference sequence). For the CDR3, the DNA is TGTGCCAGCAGCCGGGGACTAGCGGGAGATTTCGAGCAGTACTTC. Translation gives CASSRGLAGDFEQYF. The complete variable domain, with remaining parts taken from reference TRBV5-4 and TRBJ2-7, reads ETGVTQSPTHLIKTRGQQVTLRCSSQSGHNTVSWYQQALGQGPQFIFQYYREEENGRGNFPPRFSGLQFPNYSSELNVNALELDDSALYLCASSRGLAGDFEQYFGPGTRLTVT.

The CDR3 bases are TGTGCCAGCAGCCAGCTACTGACAGCCACCTATGGCTACACCTTC. This sequence encodes CASSQLLTATYGYTF. V is TRBV3-1 (or the pseudogene TRBV3-2) and J is TRBJ1-2, with TRBD1 as a possible D gene (5 bases). The V gene's germline CDR1 is LGHDT and CDR2 YNNKEL (reference sequence). CDR3 length: 15 amino acids. Deletions cut 3 bases from V and 4 bases from J, with 15 bases between.

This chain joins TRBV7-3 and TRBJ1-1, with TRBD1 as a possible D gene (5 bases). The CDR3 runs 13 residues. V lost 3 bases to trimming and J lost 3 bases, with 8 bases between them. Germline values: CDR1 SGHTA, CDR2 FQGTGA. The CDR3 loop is CASSFDRYTEAFF. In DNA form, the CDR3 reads TGTGCCAGCAGCTTTGACAGATACACTGAAGCTTTCTTT.

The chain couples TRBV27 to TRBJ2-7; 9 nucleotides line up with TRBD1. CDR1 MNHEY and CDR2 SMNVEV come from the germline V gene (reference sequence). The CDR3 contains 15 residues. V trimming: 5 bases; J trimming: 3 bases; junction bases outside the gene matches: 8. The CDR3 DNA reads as TGTGCCAGCAGTCTCGGACAGGGGCCTTACTACGAGCAGTACTTC. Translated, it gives CASSLGQGPYYEQYF.

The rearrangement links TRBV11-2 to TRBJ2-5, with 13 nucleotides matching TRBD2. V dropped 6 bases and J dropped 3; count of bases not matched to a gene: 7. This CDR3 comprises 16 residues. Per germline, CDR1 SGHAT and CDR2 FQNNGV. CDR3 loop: CASRLAGGGREETQYF. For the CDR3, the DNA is TGTGCCAGCAGACTAGCGGGAGGGGGGCGAGAAGAGACCCAGTACTTC. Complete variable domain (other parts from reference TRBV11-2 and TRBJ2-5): EAGVAQSPRYKIIEKRQSVAFWCNPISGHATLYWYQQILGQGPKLLIQFQNNGVVDDSQLPKDRFSAERLKGVDSTLKIQPAKLEDSAVYLCASRLAGGGREETQYFGPGTRLLVL.

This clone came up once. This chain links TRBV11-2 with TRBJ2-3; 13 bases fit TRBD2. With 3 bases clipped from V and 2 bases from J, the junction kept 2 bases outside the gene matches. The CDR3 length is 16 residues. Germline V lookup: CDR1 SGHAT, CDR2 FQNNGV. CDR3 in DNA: TGTGCCAGCAGCTTGGGGACTAGCGGGAACACAGATACGCAGTATTTT. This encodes CASSLGTSGNTDTQYF.